These 21 T cell receptor beta chains came from one sample sequenced in a study of blood T cell repertoires in COVID-19. Assay used: immunoSEQ multiplex PCR; TCRdb lists only in-frame clones, some missing. The table has under 300,000 clones, around 80% seen once. Sequencing used peripheral blood. The origin of the receptors is an elderly man with acute or convalescent COVID-19.

Concerning this clone: The sample has other DNA sequences that encode this CDR3 too. The V gene is TRBV3-1 (or the pseudogene TRBV3-2), the J gene TRBJ1-1; maybe TRBD1 (5 bases). CDR3 length equals 13 residues. V shed 3 bases and J shed 1 base, with 6 bases lying between them. CDR1 and CDR2 from the germline V gene are LGHDT and YNNKEL (reference sequence). CDR3 bases: TGTGCCAGCAGCCAGGGGCAGAACACTGAAGCTTTCTTT. Its protein is CASSQGQNTEAFF.

The rearrangement uses TRBV18 and TRBJ2-2; no reliable D call. CDR1 and CDR2 (germline): KGHSH, LQKENI. V lost 3 bases, J lost 5 bases, and 7 bases lay in between. The CDR3 runs 13 residues. The DNA for the CDR3 is TGTGCCAGCTCACCGCGGCGAACCGGGGAGCTGTTTTTT. Residues: CASSPRRTGELFF.

The rearrangement joins TRBV6-5 to TRBJ2-5; the match to TRBD2 covers 7 bases. V shed 2 bases, J shed 6 bases, and the junction held 9 bases outside the gene matches. This CDR3 spans 15 amino acids. Germline V gene lookup returns CDR1 MNHEY and CDR2 SVGAGI. CDR3 in amino acids: CASSYTAGKVKTQYF. The DNA for the CDR3 is TGTGCCAGCAGTTACACAGCGGGAAAGGTGAAGACCCAGTACTTC.

The chain joins TRBV30 to TRBJ2-7; 10 bases are shared with TRBD1. Trimming took 3 bases from V and 3 from J; bases not matched to a gene: 5. The germline V gene has CDR1 GTSNPN and CDR2 SVGIG (reference sequence). This CDR3 has 14 residues. CDR3 sequence (DNA): TGTGCCTGGAGAGTTGGGACAGGGGACTACGAGCAGTACTTC. Translating it yields CAWRVGTGDYEQYF.

CDR3 protein: CASSESTNEAFF. As DNA, the CDR3 is TGCGCCAGCAGTGAGTCAACAAATGAAGCTTTCTTT. The chain couples TRBV10-1 to TRBJ1-1; D remains unclear. This CDR3 contains 12 residues. Germline CDR1 and CDR2: WNHNN and SYGVQD (reference sequence). The V gene lost 0 bases and the J gene lost 7 bases, with 6 bases spanning the gap.

The rearrangement joins TRBV15 to TRBJ2-5, with a weak D call TRBD2 (5 bases). In germline, CDR1 is LNHNV, CDR2 YYDKDF (reference sequence). Trimming left V 3 bases short and J 1 base short, with 12 bases between. CDR3 length: 15 amino acids. The CDR3, as DNA: TGTGCCACCAGCAGGAGAGGCGGGTTCCAAGAGACCCAGTACTTC. This codes for CATSRRGGFQETQYF.

The chain is built from TRBV18 and TRBJ2-6; perhaps TRBD2 as D (5 bases). Germline CDR1 reads KGHSH; CDR2 reads LQKENI. The CDR3 has 14 residues. With 6 bases removed from V and 1 base from J, the gap between germline ends came to 7 bases. This CDR3 reads CASSRGSGANVLTF. CDR3 in DNA: TGTGCCAGCTCCCGGGGATCTGGGGCCAACGTCCTGACTTTC.

The chain is built from TRBV5-6 and TRBJ2-1, with TRBD2 matching over 7 bases. The CDR3 runs to 14 residues. CDR1 is SGHDT and CDR2 is YYEEEE in the germline V gene. J lost 9 bases, V lost 0 bases, and 6 bases had no gene match. Here the CDR3 DNA reads TGTGCCAGCAGCTTGGAAATAGCGGGTTCTGAGCAGTTCTTC. The encoded protein is CASSLEIAGSEQFF. Complete variable domain (other parts from reference TRBV5-6 and TRBJ2-1): DAGVTQSPTHLIKTRGQQVTLRCSPKSGHDTVSWYQQALGQGPQFIFQYYEEEERQRGNFPDRFSGHQFPNYSSELNVNALLLGDSALYLCASSLEIAGSEQFFGPGTRLTVL.

The chain employs TRBV9 and TRBJ1-6; the match to TRBD1 covers 8 bases. The CDR3 spans 13 residues. The J segment lost 10 bases and the V segment lost 7 bases, leaving 7 bases of the junction unmatched. From germline, CDR1 is SGDLS and CDR2 YYNGEE. CDR3 DNA: TGTGCCAGCGCACAGGGGGAGCGATCACCCCTCCACTTT. This sequence encodes CASAQGERSPLHF.

This sequence joins TRBV19 and TRBJ1-2, with D maybe TRBD1 (6 bases). The CDR3 sequence is 16 residues long. V shed 1 base and J shed 1 base, with 13 bases lying between them. Germline CDR1 reads LNHDA; CDR2 reads SQIVND (reference sequence). CDR3 loop: CASSIGPRTVNYGYTF. The CDR3 bases are TGTGCCAGTAGTATAGGGCCCCGGACAGTTAACTATGGCTACACCTTC.

This chain joins TRBV30 and TRBJ1-3; TRBD1 is a possible D gene (6 bases). From germline, CDR1 is GTSNPN and CDR2 SVGIG (reference sequence). The CDR3 covers 14 residues. Trimming took off 2 bases at V and 2 bases at J, with 10 bases between the two ends. The CDR3 DNA follows: TGTGCCTGGAGTTCACACAGGGCTGGAAACACCATATATTTT. The encoded protein is CAWSSHRAGNTIYF. Full variable domain (missing parts from reference TRBV30 and TRBJ1-3): SQTIHQWPATLVQPVGSPLSLECTVEGTSNPNLYWYRQAAGRGLQLLFYSVGIGQISSEVPQNLSASRPQDRQFILSSKKLLLSDSGFYLCAWSSHRAGNTIYFGEGSWLTVV.

The table lists this clone with a count of one. The V gene is TRBV7-9, the J gene TRBJ2-7, with TRBD2 matching 7 bases. The CDR3 has 13 amino acids. Germline values: CDR1 SEHNR, CDR2 FQNEAQ (reference sequence). The V and J ends lost 0 bases and 9 bases, in that order; junction bases with no gene match: 5. The CDR3 region is CASSLAGGPRQYF. CDR3 sequence (DNA): TGTGCCAGCAGCTTAGCGGGAGGGCCCCGGCAGTACTTC.

The chain combines TRBV5-1 with TRBJ1-6; weak D call: TRBD1 (5 bases). This CDR3 has 15 amino acids. Trimming removed 4 bases at V and 4 bases at J, with 12 bases between. Germline V CDR1 and CDR2: SGHRS, YFSETQ. CDR3: CASSDGGEYNSPLHF. In DNA form, the CDR3 reads TGCGCCAGCAGCGATGGGGGGGAATATAATTCACCCCTCCACTTT.

V gene TRBV3-1 (or the pseudogene TRBV3-2) combines with J gene TRBJ1-3; D gene ambiguous. V lost 1 base and J lost 0, with 19 bases in between. The CDR3 totals 19 residues. Per germline, CDR1 LGHDT and CDR2 YNNKEL (reference sequence). The CDR3: CASSQVSWARPSSGNTIYF. In nucleotides, the CDR3 is TGTGCCAGCAGCCAAGTAAGTTGGGCCAGGCCTTCCTCTGGAAACACCATATATTTT.

The gene calls are TRBV4-1 and TRBJ1-3; tentatively, D is TRBD1 (5 bases). CDR1 and CDR2 (germline): MGHRA, YSYEKL. The CDR3 covers 14 residues. V shed 4 bases and J shed 6 bases, with 13 bases lying between them. The CDR3 DNA follows: TGCGCCAGCAGCCCGACAGTTACTCTAAACACCATATATTTT. Amino acid sequence: CASSPTVTLNTIYF.

This rearrangement joins TRBV5-1 to TRBJ2-3; 12 bases agree with TRBD2. Germline CDR1 SGHRS, CDR2 YFSETQ. V lost 0 bases, J lost 3 bases, and 5 bases stayed unmatched. The CDR3 extends over 17 amino acids. CDR3 sequence: CASSLDLAGGLTDTQYF. As DNA, the CDR3 is TGCGCCAGCAGCTTGGATCTAGCGGGAGGGCTGACAGATACGCAGTATTTT.

The chain carries TRBV28 and TRBJ2-5; TRBD2 matches 9 bases. V shed 6 bases, J shed 5 bases, and the junction held 13 bases outside the gene matches. This CDR3 is 16 amino acids long. Germline V CDR1 and CDR2: MDHEN, SYDVKM. CDR3 nucleotide sequence: TGTGCCAGCAGCCCTGGGACTAGCTTTGGTCGGGAGACCCAGTACTTC. Amino acid sequence: CASSPGTSFGRETQYF. The full variable domain, with the rest looked up from reference TRBV28 and TRBJ2-5, is DVKVTQSSRYLVKRTGEKVFLECVQDMDHENMFWYRQDPGLGLRLIYFSYDVKMKEKGDIPEGYSVSREKKERFSLILESASTNQTSMYLCASSPGTSFGRETQYFGPGTRLLVL.

V usage is TRBV5-1 and J usage is TRBJ2-3, with 9 positions matching TRBD1. Per germline, CDR1 SGHRS and CDR2 YFSETQ. The CDR3 runs 17 residues. V gave up 4 bases and J gave up 1 base; unmatched junction bases: 10. CDR3 sequence reads: CASSPGQGSLRTDTQYF. The CDR3 nucleotides are TGCGCCAGCAGCCCGGGACAGGGCTCCCTACGCACAGATACGCAGTATTTT.

J is TRBJ2-7 and V is TRBV5-5; D might be TRBD2 (6 bases). Trimming removed 0 bases at V and 0 bases at J, with 7 bases between. CDR3 length: 14 amino acids. Germline V gene lookup returns CDR1 SGHKS and CDR2 YYEKEE (reference sequence). The CDR3, as DNA: TGTGCCAGCAGCTTGGGCGGGAACTCCTACGAGCAGTACTTC. It is translated as CASSLGGNSYEQYF.

The chain recombines TRBV7-9 with TRBJ1-2; D gene ambiguous. V lost 5 bases and J 8 bases, leaving 12 bases between the germline ends. The CDR3 runs to 12 residues. The V gene's germline CDR1 is SEHNR and CDR2 FQNEAQ (reference sequence). In DNA, the CDR3 is TGTGCCAGCAGCGGCATGTCGCTCGGCTACACCTTC. It yields the protein CASSGMSLGYTF.

The chain is built from TRBV23-1 and TRBJ2-7; perhaps TRBD1 as D (6 bases). TRBV23-1 is treated as an ORF (open reading frame) with a function not yet certain. V lost 4 bases and J 2 bases, leaving 24 bases between the germline ends. This CDR3 is built from 18 residues. The CDR3 loop is CASSPAHHTGSLTYEQYF. The CDR3 DNA sequence: TGCGCCAGCAGTCCTGCGCATCACACAGGGAGTTTGACCTACGAGCAGTACTTC.